The entry that follows covers one TCR beta chain sequence. Antigen unknown. The V end was cut by 4 bases, the J end by 4 bases, with 12 bases between. CDR1 SGHRS and CDR2 YFSETQ come from the germline V gene. The CDR3 is 14 amino acids. The record originates from a study of post-analysis software for immune sequencing data. Broader study findings: F measure clustering grouped samples strongly by preparation batch. TRBV5-6, TRBV5-1 and TRBV20-1 belonged to a set of roughly 5 TRBV segments that were more frequent in patients than controls.

Libraries were made from TCR beta cDNA, and they carried unique molecular identifiers. TCRdb fed the PCR reads into MiXCR, producing one record per CDR3 protein. Of about 820,000 distinct CDR3 sequences in the sample, about 50% are singletons; the top ten hold 4.6%. The chain couples TRBV5-1 to TRBJ2-1; D remains ambiguous. The specimen sequenced was blood. This TCR derives from a girl aged 10 to 17 with multiple sclerosis. CDR3 region: CASSISDGYNEQFF. In DNA, the CDR3 is TGCGCCAGCAGCATCTCGGACGGTTACAATGAGCAGTTCTTC.